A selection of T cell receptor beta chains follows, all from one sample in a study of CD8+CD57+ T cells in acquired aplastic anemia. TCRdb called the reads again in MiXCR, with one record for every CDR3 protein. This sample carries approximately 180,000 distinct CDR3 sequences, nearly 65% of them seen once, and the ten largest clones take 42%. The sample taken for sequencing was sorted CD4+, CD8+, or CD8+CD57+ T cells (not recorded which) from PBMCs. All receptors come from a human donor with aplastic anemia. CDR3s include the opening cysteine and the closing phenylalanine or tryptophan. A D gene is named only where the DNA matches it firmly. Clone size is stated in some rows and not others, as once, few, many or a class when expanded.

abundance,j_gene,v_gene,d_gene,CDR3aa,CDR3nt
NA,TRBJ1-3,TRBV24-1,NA,CATRTASGNTIYF,TGTGCCACCAGAACAGCTTCTGGAAACACCATATATTTT
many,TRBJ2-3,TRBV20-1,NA,CSVRGEPSTDTQYF,TGCAGTGTTAGGGGAGAGCCTAGCACAGATACGCAGTATTTT
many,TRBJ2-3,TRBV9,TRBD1,CASSVRDRGTDTQYF,TGTGCCAGCAGCGTCCGGGACAGGGGGACAGATACGCAGTATTTT
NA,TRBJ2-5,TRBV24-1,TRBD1,CATSNQGAGETQYF,TGTGCCACCAGTAATCAGGGGGCTGGGGAGACCCAGTACTTC
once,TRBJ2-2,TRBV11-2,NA,CASSLVFGAVTGELFF,TGTGCCAGCAGCTTAGTATTCGGGGCGGTAACCGGGGAGCTGTTTTTT
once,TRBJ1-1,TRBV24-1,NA,CATRYDVNTEAFF,TGTGCCACCCGCTATGATGTGAACACTGAAGCTTTCTTT
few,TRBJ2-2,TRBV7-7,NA,CASSLDLAGELFF,TGTGCTAGCAGCTTAGACCTGGCGGGGGAGCTGTTTTTT
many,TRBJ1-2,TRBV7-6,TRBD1,CASSFSPGQGKGYTF,TGTGCCAGCAGCTTCTCTCCGGGACAGGGGAAAGGCTACACCTTC
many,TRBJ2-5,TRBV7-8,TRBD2,CASSLWGSGGGRETQYF,TGTGCCAGCAGCTTATGGGGTAGCGGGGGAGGTCGAGAGACCCAGTACTTC
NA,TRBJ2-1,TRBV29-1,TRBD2,CSVEDVAGAYNEQFF,TGCAGCGTTGAAGACGTAGCGGGGGCCTACAATGAGCAGTTCTTC
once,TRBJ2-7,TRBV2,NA,CASRSDVGYEQYF,TGTGCCAGCAGATCTGACGTGGGGTACGAGCAGTACTTC
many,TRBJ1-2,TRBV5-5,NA,CASSLERTSKYGYTF,TGTGCCAGCAGCTTGGAGAGAACCTCTAAGTATGGCTACACCTTC
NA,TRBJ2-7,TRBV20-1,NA,CSARAGASSYEQYF,TGCAGTGCTAGGGCGGGGGCGAGCTCCTACGAGCAGTACTTC
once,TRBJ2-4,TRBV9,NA,CASSEWGEANIQYF,TGTGCCAGCAGCGAGTGGGGGGAGGCAAACATTCAGTACTTC
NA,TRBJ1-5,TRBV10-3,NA,CAISESGQTEPQHF,TGTGCCATCAGTGAGTCGGGGCAGACAGAGCCCCAGCATTTT
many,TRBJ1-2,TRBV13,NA,CASSLAGTEYGYTF,TGTGCCAGCAGCTTAGCCGGGACGGAGTATGGCTACACCTTC
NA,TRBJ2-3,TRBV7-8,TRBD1,CASSLGDSRTDTQYF,TGTGCCAGCAGCTTGGGGGACAGTCGCACAGATACGCAGTATTTT
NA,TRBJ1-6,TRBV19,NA,CASSKMESPLHF,TGTGCCAGTAGTAAGATGGAGTCACCCCTCCACTTT
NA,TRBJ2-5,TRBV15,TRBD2,CATSRGGLAGGQETQYF,TGTGCCACCAGCAGAGGAGGGCTAGCGGGGGGGCAAGAGACCCAGTACTTC
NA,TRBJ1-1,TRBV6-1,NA,CASTDLAAEAFF,TGTGCCAGCACTGACCTTGCGGCTGAAGCTTTCTTT
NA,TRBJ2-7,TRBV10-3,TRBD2,CAIAGLATYEQYF,TGTGCCATCGCCGGACTAGCCACCTACGAGCAGTACTTC
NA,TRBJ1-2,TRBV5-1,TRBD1,CASSLALGQAGGYTF,TGCGCCAGCAGCTTGGCCCTGGGACAGGCAGGCGGCTACACCTTC
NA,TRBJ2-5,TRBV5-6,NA,CASSLRRYRQETQYF,TGTGCCAGCAGCTTGCGTCGGTACAGGCAAGAGACCCAGTACTTC
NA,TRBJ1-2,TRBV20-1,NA,CSAIGRQANYGYTF,TGCAGTGCTATTGGCAGGCAGGCTAACTATGGCTACACCTTC
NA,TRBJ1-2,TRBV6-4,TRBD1,CASRVLAGGTNYGYTF,TGTGCCAGCAGAGTACTAGCAGGGGGGACCAACTATGGCTACACCTTC
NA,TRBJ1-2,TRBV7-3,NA,CASSLTDAYGYTF,TGTGCCAGCAGCTTAACGGATGCCTATGGCTACACCTTC
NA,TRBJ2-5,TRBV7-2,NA,CASSFSREETQYF,TGTGCCAGCAGCTTTAGCCGGGAAGAGACCCAGTACTTC
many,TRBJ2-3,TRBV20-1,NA,CSADPGDSTDTQYF,TGCAGTGCTGACCCCGGGGATAGCACAGATACGCAGTATTTT
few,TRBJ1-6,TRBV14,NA,CASSQVWDGRSPLHF,TGTGCCAGCAGCCAAGTATGGGACGGGCGTTCACCCCTCCACTTT
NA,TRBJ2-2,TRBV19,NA,CASSVDRRRVGELFF,TGTGCCAGTAGTGTCGACAGGCGGCGTGTCGGGGAGCTGTTTTTT
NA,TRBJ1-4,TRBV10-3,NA,CAISGKVGANEKLFF,TGTGCCATCAGTGGGAAGGTGGGGGCTAATGAAAAACTGTTTTTT
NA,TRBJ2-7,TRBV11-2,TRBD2,CASSLVREGEQYF,TGTGCCAGCAGCTTAGTGCGGGAGGGCGAGCAGTACTTC
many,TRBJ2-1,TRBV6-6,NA,CASSPGPDHVNEQFF,TGTGCCAGCAGTCCTGGCCCGGACCATGTCAATGAGCAGTTCTTC
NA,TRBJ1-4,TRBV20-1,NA,CSARAEKLFF,TGCAGTGCTAGAGCTGAAAAACTGTTTTTT
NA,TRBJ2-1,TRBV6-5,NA,CASRARRNEQFF,TGTGCCAGCAGGGCCCGGAGAAATGAGCAGTTCTTC
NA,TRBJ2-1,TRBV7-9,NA,CASSNSGEQFF,TGTGCCAGCAGCAATAGCGGTGAGCAGTTCTTC
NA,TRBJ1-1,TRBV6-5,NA,CASSYGRVNTEAFF,TGTGCCAGCAGTTATGGCAGGGTCAACACTGAAGCTTTCTTT
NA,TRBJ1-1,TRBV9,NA,CASSVGGRNTEAFF,TGTGCCAGCAGCGTAGGGGGCAGGAACACTGAAGCTTTCTTT
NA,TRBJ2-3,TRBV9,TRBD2,CASSPLAGGASTGDTQYF,TGTGCCAGCAGCCCCCTAGCGGGAGGCGCATCCACGGGAGATACGCAGTATTTT
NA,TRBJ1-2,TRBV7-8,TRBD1,CASSLTGPWNYGYTF,TGTGCCAGCAGCTTGACAGGGCCGTGGAACTATGGCTACACCTTC
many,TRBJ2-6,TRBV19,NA,CASSSLPDSGANVLTF,TGTGCCAGTAGTAGTCTCCCAGACTCTGGGGCCAACGTCCTGACTTTC
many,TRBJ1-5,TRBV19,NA,CASSITDYSNQPQHF,TGTGCCAGTTCGATCACAGATTATAGCAATCAGCCCCAGCATTTT
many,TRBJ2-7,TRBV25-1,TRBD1,CASSEGDRGHEQYF,TGTGCCAGCAGTGAAGGGGACAGGGGCCACGAGCAGTACTTC
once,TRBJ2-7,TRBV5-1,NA,CASSLGRVGGSYEQYF,TGCGCCAGCAGCTTGGGAAGGGTGGGGGGCTCCTACGAGCAGTACTTC
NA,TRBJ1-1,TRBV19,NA,CASVRRNTEAFF,TGTGCCAGTGTTAGGAGGAACACTGAAGCTTTCTTT
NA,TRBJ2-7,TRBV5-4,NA,CASSFGTLATRGGEQYF,TGTGCCAGCAGCTTTGGGACCCTAGCGACCCGAGGAGGCGAGCAGTACTTC
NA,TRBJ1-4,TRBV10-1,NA,CASSDHQGSSEKLFF,TGCGCCAGCAGTGACCATCAGGGCTCCTCGGAAAAACTGTTTTTT
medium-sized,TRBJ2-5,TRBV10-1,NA,CASSDSLDSQETQYF,TGCGCCAGCAGTGATAGTCTGGACAGCCAAGAGACCCAGTACTTC
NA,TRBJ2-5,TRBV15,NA,CATSRGGYHQETQYF,TGTGCCACCAGCAGAGGGGGCTATCACCAAGAGACCCAGTACTTC
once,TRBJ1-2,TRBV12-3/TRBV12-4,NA,CASSFGDRGYTF,TGTGCCAGCAGTTTCGGGGATCGGGGCTACACCTTC
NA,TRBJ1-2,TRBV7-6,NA,CASSLAPISLVYGYTF,TGTGCCAGCAGCTTAGCCCCAATCTCGCTGGTATATGGCTACACCTTC
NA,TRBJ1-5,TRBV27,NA,CASSLFAGSGQPQHF,TGTGCCAGCAGTTTATTTGCGGGATCGGGTCAGCCCCAGCATTTT
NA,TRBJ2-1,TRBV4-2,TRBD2,CASSSGLAGERSVNEQFF,TGTGCCAGCAGCAGCGGACTAGCGGGAGAACGATCTGTCAATGAGCAGTTCTTC
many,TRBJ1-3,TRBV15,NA,CATSRAGLHSGNTIYF,TGTGCCACCAGCAGGGCAGGCCTACACTCTGGAAACACCATATATTTT